Shown below are 9 T cell receptor beta chains from a single sample sequenced in a study of blood T cell repertoires in COVID-19. Data came from immunoSEQ multiplex PCR; TCRdb stores just in-frame clones and leaves some out. The table includes about 220,000 clones, 90% detected once. Specimen: PBMCs or T cells enriched from blood (not recorded which). The receptors originated from a man aged 25-45 years who had been exposed to COVID-19.

V gene TRBV12-3 or TRBV12-4 combines with J gene TRBJ1-2; unclear D gene. This CDR3 has 13 residues. V lost 6 bases to trimming and J lost 1 base, with 9 bases between them. The chain's CDR3 is CASRGLLNYGYTF. As DNA, the CDR3 is TGTGCCAGCAGAGGACTGCTTAACTATGGCTACACCTTC.

The chain combines TRBV6-5 with TRBJ2-1; TRBD1 agrees at 8 bases. From germline, CDR1 is MNHEY and CDR2 SVGAGI. The CDR3 consists of 15 residues. V dropped 6 bases and J dropped 3; count of bases not matched to a gene: 7. In DNA form, the CDR3 reads TGTGCCAGCAGAACGCAGGGGGCCTACTACAATGAGCAGTTCTTC. It encodes CASRTQGAYYNEQFF.

This sequence joins TRBV7-9 and TRBJ2-1; possibly TRBD2 for D (7 bases). CDR3 size: 19 residues. Per germline, CDR1 SEHNR and CDR2 FQNEAQ (reference sequence). Trimming removed 7 bases from V and 0 bases from J, with 25 bases in between. The DNA for the CDR3 is TGTGCCAGCACCCCGGTGGGGGGAGGGGGATCGGGCTCCTACAATGAGCAGTTCTTC. Its translation is CASTPVGGGGSGSYNEQFF.

This clone was detected only once. J is TRBJ2-2 and V is TRBV3-1 (or the pseudogene TRBV3-2), with D perhaps TRBD2 (5 bases). Germline lookup yields CDR1 LGHDT and CDR2 YNNKEL (reference sequence). The V gene lost 0 bases and the J gene lost 6 bases, with 11 bases spanning the gap. The CDR3 sequence is 15 residues long. The CDR3 region is CASSQDQDSSGELFF. The DNA for the CDR3 is TGTGCCAGCAGCCAAGACCAGGACTCCTCCGGGGAGCTGTTTTTT.

The V and J genes are TRBV5-1 and TRBJ2-3, with D perhaps TRBD2 (7 bases). The CDR3 is 13 residues long. V lost 4 bases and J lost 4, with 10 bases in between. The germline V gene has CDR1 SGHRS and CDR2 YFSETQ. The CDR3 sequence is CASSGGAADTQYF. The CDR3 region has the DNA TGCGCCAGCAGCGGGGGGGCCGCAGATACGCAGTATTTT.

The chain is built from TRBV5-1 and TRBJ2-1, with no clear D. Germline loops: CDR1 SGHRS, CDR2 YFSETQ. The CDR3 loop spans 11 amino acids. The germline V and J ends were trimmed by 0 bases and 10 bases, with 5 bases remaining between them. In DNA form, the CDR3 reads TGCGCCAGCAGCTTGGAGAGCGAGCAGTTCTTC. Translating gives CASSLESEQFF.

This clone showed up just a few times. The V gene is TRBV7-9, the J gene TRBJ1-5, with a weak D call TRBD1 (6 bases). Trimming stripped 3 bases from V and 6 bases from J, with 12 bases between. CDR1 SEHNR and CDR2 FQNEAQ come from the germline V gene (reference sequence). The CDR3 covers 14 residues. The CDR3 DNA reads as TGTGCCAGCAGCTTTGCAGGGGTAACTCAGCCCCAGCATTTT. Its protein product is CASSFAGVTQPQHF.

CDR3 DNA sequence: TGTGCCAGCAGTTACACAGCGACAGGGTACGAGCAGTACTTC. Amino acids: CASSYTATGYEQYF. This chain links TRBV6-5 with TRBJ2-7, with 7 positions matching TRBD1. CDR1 is MNHEY and CDR2 is SVGAGI in the germline V gene. The CDR3 has 14 residues. Trimming at V came to 2 bases and at J to 4 bases, leaving 5 bases not matched to a gene.

V and J are TRBV5-6 and TRBJ1-6, with D possibly matching TRBD1 (6 bases). Germline V CDR1 and CDR2: SGHDT, YYEEEE. This CDR3 has 13 amino acids. The V end was cut by 2 bases, the J end by 12 bases, with 12 bases between. The CDR3 is CASSFQGHKPLHF. The CDR3 DNA is TGTGCCAGCAGCTTTCAGGGGCATAAACCCCTCCACTTT.